The rows below give T cell receptor beta chains drawn from one sample of a study of T cells in localized non-small cell lung cancer. The assay was immunoSEQ multiplex PCR, and TCRdb's table has in-frame clones only and misses some. The repertoire holds tens of thousands of clones, with approximately 87% as singletons. Material: peripheral blood, obtained before any cancer treatment. Source of these receptors: a woman aged 35 to 70 with stage I lung adenocarcinoma. Both conserved end residues are part of each CDR3. D genes are given only for firm matches. Only part of the rows carry a size: once, few, many, or a class if the clone is expanded.

>TRBV7-3|TRBJ2-2|-|-
CASSYQGDSGELFF
TGTGCCAGCAGCTACCAGGGAGACAGCGGGGAGCTGTTTTTT
>TRBV9|TRBJ2-1|-|-
CASSLGDNEQFF
TGTGCCAGCAGCCTAGGGGACAATGAGCAGTTCTTC
>TRBV7-3|TRBJ2-5|TRBD2|-
CASSRKPSGNGETQYF
TGTGCCAGCAGCCGTAAACCTAGCGGGAATGGAGAGACCCAGTACTTC
>TRBV7-2|TRBJ2-5|-|once
CASSLGILQGQETQYF
TGTGCCAGCAGCTTAGGAATCCTTCAGGGGCAGGAGACCCAGTACTTC
>TRBV5-6|TRBJ2-2|-|-
CASSFNLQATNTGELFF
TGTGCCAGCAGCTTTAATCTACAGGCGACAAACACCGGGGAGCTGTTTTTT
>TRBV27|TRBJ1-5|TRBD1|-
CASSFSRGRGPQHF
TGTGCCAGCAGTTTCTCCAGGGGGAGGGGGCCCCAGCATTTT
>TRBV11-3|TRBJ2-2|-|-
CASSGTLGGGELFF
TGTGCCAGCAGTGGGACTCTCGGCGGCGGGGAGCTGTTTTTT
>TRBV7-8|TRBJ1-1|TRBD1|few
CASSPHRGRRTEAFF
TGTGCCAGCAGCCCCCACAGGGGGAGGAGGACTGAAGCTTTCTTT
>TRBV7-3|TRBJ2-1|TRBD1|-
CASSSRTGANEQFF
TGTGCCAGCAGCTCGAGGACAGGGGCAAATGAGCAGTTCTTC
>TRBV7-6|TRBJ2-1|-|once
CASSLRGDEQFF
TGTGCCAGCAGCTTACGTGGTGATGAGCAGTTCTTC
>TRBV19|TRBJ1-6|-|few
CASKEPMGNSPLHF
TGTGCCAGTAAGGAGCCGATGGGGAATTCACCCCTCCACTTT
>TRBV18|TRBJ1-1|TRBD1|-
CASSPPRTGNTEAFF
TGTGCCAGCTCACCACCCCGGACAGGGAACACTGAAGCTTTCTTT
>TRBV6-5|TRBJ1-4|-|-
CASRQGREKLFF
TGTGCCAGCAGACAGGGTCGGGAAAAACTGTTTTTT
>TRBV7-3|TRBJ2-3|-|-
CASSLLGGFTTDTQYF
TGTGCCAGCAGCTTATTGGGCGGCTTCACCACAGATACGCAGTATTTT
>TRBV2|TRBJ1-1|-|-
CASSGQSMNTEAFF
TGTGCCAGCAGCGGACAGAGCATGAACACTGAAGCTTTCTTT
>TRBV9|TRBJ1-1|TRBD1|once
CASSPDRGGHTEAFF
TGTGCCAGCAGCCCGGACAGGGGGGGCCACACTGAAGCTTTCTTT
>TRBV11-2|TRBJ2-3|-|-
CASSVSRGGTDTQYF
TGTGCCAGCAGCGTCTCCAGGGGGGGGACAGATACGCAGTATTTT
>TRBV5-4|TRBJ2-7|-|-
CASSLEVESIEQYF
TGTGCCAGCAGCTTGGAAGTGGAATCAATCGAGCAGTACTTC
>TRBV4-1|TRBJ1-5|-|-
CASSQEWAGNFQPQHF
TGCGCCAGCAGCCAAGAATGGGCCGGAAACTTTCAGCCCCAGCATTTT
>TRBV7-3|TRBJ2-5|-|-
CASSLHGVGETQYF
TGTGCCAGCAGCTTACATGGAGTGGGGGAGACCCAGTACTTC
>TRBV6-5|TRBJ2-1|-|once
CASSYWGNEQFF
TGTGCCAGCAGTTATTGGGGGAATGAGCAGTTCTTC
>TRBV6-1|TRBJ1-4|-|once
CASRTVGGYDEKLFF
TGTGCCAGCCGCACCGTAGGGGGGTATGATGAAAAACTGTTTTTT
>TRBV2|TRBJ2-2|TRBD2|-
CARANGAGVNTGELFF
TGTGCCAGGGCAAATGGAGCGGGGGTGAACACCGGGGAGCTGTTTTTT
>TRBV27|TRBJ1-1|TRBD1|-
CASSFQGGNTEAFF
TGTGCCAGCAGTTTTCAGGGGGGGAACACTGAAGCTTTCTTT
>TRBV12-5|TRBJ2-7|-|few
CASGRGYEQYF
TGTGCTAGTGGCCGGGGGTACGAGCAGTACTTC
>TRBV5-6|TRBJ2-1|-|-
CASSPLSNEQFF
TGTGCCAGCAGCCCCTTGAGTAATGAGCAGTTCTTC
>TRBV6-1|TRBJ1-5|TRBD1|-
CASIPTGQLNQPQHF
TGTGCCAGCATCCCCACGGGACAGCTCAATCAGCCCCAGCATTTT
>TRBV5-1|TRBJ2-2|TRBD2|-
CASSPDLAGVPSGELFF
TGCGCCAGCAGCCCCGATCTAGCGGGAGTGCCGTCCGGGGAGCTGTTTTTT
>TRBV9|TRBJ2-1|TRBD2|-
CASSVGTSGGNEQFF
TGTGCCAGCAGCGTGGGAACTAGCGGGGGCAATGAGCAGTTCTTC
>TRBV27|TRBJ1-2|TRBD1|-
CASRPTGTGGYYTF
TGTGCCAGCAGGCCTACCGGGACAGGGGGCTACTACACCTTC
>TRBV6-1|TRBJ1-6|-|-
CASSSDRDSPLHF
TGTGCCAGCAGTTCCGACAGAGATTCACCCCTCCACTTT
>TRBV2|TRBJ2-3|-|-
CASRKQGARSGGIDTQYF
TGTGCCAGCAGGAAACAGGGGGCGCGTAGCGGGGGGATAGATACGCAGTATTTT
>TRBV7-2|TRBJ1-1|-|-
CASSPEWGAQAFF
TGTGCCAGCAGCCCCGAGTGGGGGGCCCAAGCTTTCTTT
>TRBV6-5|TRBJ2-3|-|-
CASSYRGGAGGNTQYF
TGTGCCAGCAGTTACAGGGGGGGGGCAGGGGGAAATACGCAGTATTTT
>TRBV7-9|TRBJ2-5|-|-
CASSQGTTQETQYF
TGTGCCAGCAGCCAAGGGACAACCCAAGAGACCCAGTACTTC
>TRBV19|TRBJ1-5|-|-
CASIDDRYNQPQHF
TGTGCCAGTATTGACGACAGGTATAATCAGCCCCAGCATTTT
>TRBV7-9|TRBJ1-1|-|-
CASSLMDTEAFF
TGTGCCAGCAGCTTAATGGACACTGAAGCTTTCTTT
>TRBV18|TRBJ1-5|TRBD1|-
CASSGTGTGGNQPQHF
TGTGCCAGCTCGGGAACCGGGACAGGGGGCAATCAGCCCCAGCATTTT
>TRBV30|TRBJ1-2|TRBD1|-
CAWNQQGFYGYTF
TGTGCCTGGAACCAACAGGGGTTCTATGGCTACACCTTC
>TRBV7-2|TRBJ1-1|-|-
CASSLVGGQWTEAFF
TGTGCCAGCAGCTTAGTCGGGGGGCAATGGACTGAAGCTTTCTTT
>TRBV9|TRBJ2-7|-|-
CASSVGFGGSYEQYF
TGTGCCAGCAGCGTAGGCTTCGGTGGCTCCTACGAGCAGTACTTC
>TRBV6-5|TRBJ2-7|-|-
CASSLTRGGEQYF
TGTGCCAGCAGCCTTACCAGGGGCGGCGAGCAGTACTTC
>TRBV28|TRBJ2-7|-|-
CASSLGWSEQYF
TGTGCCAGCAGCTTAGGGTGGAGCGAGCAGTACTTC
>TRBV9|TRBJ2-1|-|-
CASSVAEGAYNEQFF
TGTGCCAGCAGCGTAGCCGAGGGGGCCTACAATGAGCAGTTCTTC
>TRBV6-5|TRBJ2-5|-|-
CASKRGSGRETQYF
TGTGCCAGCAAGAGGGGGTCTGGACGAGAGACCCAGTACTTC
>TRBV6-1|TRBJ1-1|-|-
CASSTTANTEAFF
TGTGCCAGCAGTACGACAGCGAACACTGAAGCTTTCTTT
>TRBV6-5|TRBJ1-1|TRBD1|-
CASSYPDRLLNTEAFF
TGTGCCAGCAGTTATCCGGACAGGTTATTGAACACTGAAGCTTTCTTT
>TRBV4-1|TRBJ2-5|-|-
CASSRDGREWETQYF
TGCGCCAGCAGCCGCGACGGCAGGGAATGGGAGACCCAGTACTTC
>TRBV7-8|TRBJ1-6|TRBD1|-
CASSPGQLGGTYNSPLHF
TGTGCCAGCAGCCCGGGACAGTTGGGTGGCACCTATAATTCACCCCTCCACTTT